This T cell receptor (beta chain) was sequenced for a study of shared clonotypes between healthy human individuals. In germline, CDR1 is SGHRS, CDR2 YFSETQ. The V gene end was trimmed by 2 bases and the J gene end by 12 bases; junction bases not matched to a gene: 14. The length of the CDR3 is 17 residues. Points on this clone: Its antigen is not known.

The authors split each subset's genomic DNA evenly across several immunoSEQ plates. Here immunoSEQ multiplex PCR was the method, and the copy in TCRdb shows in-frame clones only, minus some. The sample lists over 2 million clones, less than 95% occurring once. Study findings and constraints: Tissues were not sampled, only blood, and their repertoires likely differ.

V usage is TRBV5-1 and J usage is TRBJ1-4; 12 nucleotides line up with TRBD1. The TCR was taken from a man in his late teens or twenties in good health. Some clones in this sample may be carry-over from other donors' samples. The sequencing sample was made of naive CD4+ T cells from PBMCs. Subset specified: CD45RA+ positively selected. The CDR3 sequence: CASSFSVRDRGQRELFF. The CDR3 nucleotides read TGCGCCAGCAGCTTCTCTGTGCGGGACAGGGGGCAGAGGGAACTGTTTTTT. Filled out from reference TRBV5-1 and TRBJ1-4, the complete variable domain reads KAGVTQTPRYLIKTRGQQVTLSCSPISGHRSVSWYQQTPGQGLQFLFEYFSETQRNKGNFPGRFSGRQFSNSRSEMNVSTLELGDSALYLCASSFSVRDRGQRELFFGSGTQLSVL.